The clone carrying this T cell receptor (beta chain) appeared a single time. Germline-derived CDR1 and CDR2 are SGHAT and FQNNGV. V was clipped by 1 base and J by 2 bases, with 18 bases between them. The CDR3 consists of 17 residues. This sample is part of a study of T cells after yellow fever vaccination. TCRdb called the 5' RACE reads again in MiXCR, with one record for every CDR3 protein. Seen here are under 300,000 distinct CDR3 sequences, approximately 6.3% observed once, and the top ten hold approximately 1%. The specimen comprised CD4+ T cells sorted from PBMCs, sampled on the day of the yellow fever booster vaccination. The receptor was derived from a man aged 25-45 years who received the YFV17D yellow fever vaccine. The genes are TRBV11-2 and TRBJ2-7, with D perhaps TRBD2 (5 bases). CDR3 in DNA: TGTGCCAGCAGCTTAGGGGGAAGCGAGAGGGTTCCCTACGAGCAGTACTTC. Its translation: CASSLGGSERVPYEQYF.